The 25 T cell receptor beta chains below were found in one sample sequenced in a study of OX40 agonist ivuxolimab in advanced cancers. This table comes from immunoSEQ multiplex PCR, and its TCRdb copy is limited to in-frame clones, with some not included. The repertoire holds 50,000 to 80,000 clones, with 70% to 90% as singletons. The input for sequencing was CD4+ or CD8+ T cells sorted from blood, taken in a trial of the OX40 agonist ivuxolimab. These receptors all stem from an adult with an advanced solid tumor such as melanoma, head and neck, liver or kidney cancer.

This CDR3 is CASSFTGAGGNTIYF. The CDR3 region has the DNA TGTGCCAGCAGCTTTACAGGGGCAGGTGGAAACACCATATATTTT. The gene calls are TRBV5-6 and TRBJ1-3; 7 bases are shared with TRBD1. V lost 2 bases, J lost 3 bases, and 5 bases stayed unmatched. Germline CDR1 is SGHDT and CDR2 is YYEEEE. The CDR3 is 15 amino acids.

Comment on this clone: This specimen includes other DNA sequences encoding the same CDR3. V is TRBV30 and J is TRBJ2-4, with D hard to call. V was clipped by 0 bases and J by 0 bases, with 6 bases between them. The CDR3 runs 14 residues. CDR1 and CDR2 from the germline V gene are GTSNPN and SVGIG (reference sequence). This chain's CDR3 is CAWSVGIAKNIQYF. The CDR3, as DNA: TGTGCCTGGAGTGTAGGGATAGCCAAAAACATTCAGTACTTC.

The rearrangement uses TRBV11-1 and TRBJ2-5; D might be TRBD1 (5 bases). The CDR3 consists of 15 residues. Deletions cut 2 bases from V and 2 bases from J, with 12 bases between. Germline values: CDR1 SGHAT, CDR2 FQDESV (reference sequence). The CDR3, as DNA: TGTGCCAGCAGCTTATTATGGACACCTCAAGAGACCCAGTACTTC. It translates to CASSLLWTPQETQYF.

This rearrangement joins TRBV10-3 to TRBJ2-5, with 8 bases lining up with TRBD2. V was clipped by 2 bases and J by 2 bases; unmatched bases: 10. CDR3 size: 17 residues. CDR1 ENHRY and CDR2 SYGVKD come from the germline V gene. The CDR3 DNA follows: TGTGCCATCAGTGAGCCCGGGGGGGCGGGAGCACAAGAGACCCAGTACTTC. Protein product: CAISEPGGAGAQETQYF.

This clone was seen only once. J is TRBJ2-7 and V is TRBV6-1; no reliable D call. The CDR3 totals 13 residues. Germline V CDR1 and CDR2: MNHNS, SASEGT. The ends were cut back, 10 bases at V and 0 bases at J, with 13 bases in the middle. The CDR3 region is CATLVQSSYEQYF. CDR3 DNA sequence: TGTGCCACCCTCGTCCAGAGCTCCTACGAGCAGTACTTC.

This clone was detected a few times. V gene TRBV6-5 combines with J gene TRBJ1-6; D call uncertain. The V end was cut by 0 bases, the J end by 7 bases, with 10 bases between. This CDR3 is built from 15 residues. Germline CDR1 reads MNHEY; CDR2 reads SVGAGI. In nucleotides, the CDR3 is TGTGCCAGCAGTTACTCGATGGTAGGAAATTCACCCCTCCACTTT. Its translation is CASSYSMVGNSPLHF.

There are a few counts of this clone. This chain uses TRBV6-5 with TRBJ2-1; unclear D gene. V was shortened by 8 bases and J by 5 bases, with 10 bases between the two germline ends. This CDR3 has 12 residues. Germline V lookup: CDR1 MNHEY, CDR2 SVGAGI. The CDR3 loop reads CASRNTNNEQFF. DNA for the CDR3: TGTGCCAGCCGAAACACTAACAATGAGCAGTTCTTC.

The rearrangement links TRBV11-2 to TRBJ1-1; D is undetermined. The length of the CDR3 is 16 residues. Germline loops: CDR1 SGHAT, CDR2 FQNNGV. The V end lost 5 bases, the J end lost 2 bases, and 18 bases lay between the germline ends. The CDR3 DNA is TGTGCCAGCAGCGGTTACTGGAGTTATGATAACACTGAAGCTTTCTTT. Its translation is CASSGYWSYDNTEAFF.

This clone was seen once. V gene TRBV28 combines with J gene TRBJ1-1; D is perhaps TRBD1 (6 bases). The germline CDR1 and CDR2 sequences are MDHEN and SYDVKM. V lost 3 bases and J lost 8, with 16 bases in between. This CDR3 comprises 14 residues. CDR3 protein: CASSFRRGGKEAFF. DNA of the CDR3: TGTGCCAGCAGTTTCCGGAGGGGGGGCAAAGAAGCTTTCTTT.

V is TRBV4-3 and J is TRBJ2-3; D gene ambiguous. Germline lookup yields CDR1 LGHNA and CDR2 YSLEER. CDR3 length: 16 amino acids. The ends were cut back, 1 base at V and 0 bases at J, with 11 bases in the middle. The CDR3 bases are TGCGCCAGCAGCCAAGGGTGGCCCCTTAGCACAGATACGCAGTATTTT. It encodes CASSQGWPLSTDTQYF.

The chain recombines TRBV2 with TRBJ1-5, with D uncertain. The CDR3 totals 13 residues. Germline values: CDR1 SNHLY, CDR2 FYNNEI. V lost 2 bases, J lost 6 bases, and 8 bases lay in between. The CDR3 region is CASSEFRSQPQHF. In DNA, the CDR3 is TGTGCCAGCAGTGAATTCAGGAGTCAGCCCCAGCATTTT. The full variable domain, rest sourced from reference TRBV2 and TRBJ1-5, is EPEVTQTPSHQVTQMGQEVILRCVPISNHLYFYWYRQILGQKVEFLVSFYNNEISEKSEIFDDQFSVERPDGSNFTLKIRSTKLEDSAMYFCASSEFRSQPQHFGDGTRLSIL.

V and J are TRBV4-3 and TRBJ1-6; the D is unclear. Germline V gene lookup returns CDR1 LGHNA and CDR2 YSLEER. V dropped 1 base and J dropped 10 bases, with 14 bases sitting between them. This CDR3 is built from 15 residues. CDR3 nucleotide sequence: TGCGCCAGCAGCCAAGGTCGGCAGAGCGGATCACCCCTCCACTTT. This encodes CASSQGRQSGSPLHF.

This chain links TRBV27 with TRBJ2-7, with D perhaps TRBD1 (6 bases). Germline CDR1 and CDR2: MNHEY and SMNVEV (reference sequence). V lost 5 bases to trimming and J lost 1 base, with 12 bases between them. The CDR3 extends over 14 amino acids. CDR3: CASSLRDTSYEQYF. CDR3 DNA: TGTGCCAGCAGTCTCCGGGACACTTCCTACGAGCAGTACTTC.

The chain couples TRBV6-5 to TRBJ2-2, with 9 bases identical to TRBD1. Looked up from germline, CDR1 is MNHEY and CDR2 is SVGAGI. The V gene end was trimmed by 7 bases and the J gene end by 3 bases; junction bases not matched to a gene: 3. This CDR3 is 14 amino acids long. CDR3 DNA: TGTGCCAGCACCGGGGACAGGGACACCGGGGAGCTGTTTTTT. This codes for CASTGDRDTGELFF.

This clone was recorded only once. For the CDR3, the DNA is TGTGCCAGCAGCGTAGCTAGCCAGGGGGCGAGCACCGGGGAGCTGTTTTTT. It codes for CASSVASQGASTGELFF. The chain links TRBV9 to TRBJ2-2; 8 nucleotides match TRBD1. Germline lookup yields CDR1 SGDLS and CDR2 YYNGEE. Trimming removed 0 bases from V and 4 bases from J; junction bases left unmatched: 8. This CDR3 contains 17 residues.

On this clone itself: Other DNA sequences in the same sample also yield this CDR3. The chain combines TRBV10-3 with TRBJ1-1; D remains unclear. CDR3 length: 13 residues. Trimming removed 10 bases at V and 0 bases at J, with 12 bases between. Germline values: CDR1 ENHRY, CDR2 SYGVKD. This CDR3 is CATRTDLNTEAFF. In DNA form, the CDR3 reads TGTGCCACTAGGACGGACTTGAACACTGAAGCTTTCTTT.

CDR3 loop: CASSLSTGSTDTQYF. The CDR3 DNA reads TGTGCCAGCAGTTTATCGACAGGTAGCACAGATACGCAGTATTTT. V usage is TRBV27 and J usage is TRBJ2-3; tentatively, D is TRBD1 (6 bases). V dropped 0 bases and J dropped 0 bases, with 7 bases sitting between them. Per germline, CDR1 MNHEY and CDR2 SMNVEV (reference sequence). This CDR3 region has 15 residues.

This chain links TRBV11-1 with TRBJ2-7; a possible D gene is TRBD1 (5 bases). Germline lookup yields CDR1 SGHAT and CDR2 FQDESV (reference sequence). The CDR3 covers 15 residues. V was cut by 5 bases and J by 3 bases, with 17 bases left in between. The CDR3 region is CASSPQARVSYEQYF. In DNA, the CDR3 is TGTGCCAGCAGCCCCCAAGCCAGGGTAAGCTACGAGCAGTACTTC.

The rearrangement uses TRBV6-1 and TRBJ1-2, with TRBD1 as a possible D gene (5 bases). CDR3 length: 14 amino acids. Germline CDR1 reads MNHNS; CDR2 reads SASEGT. The V and J ends lost 4 bases and 1 base respectively, with 10 bases between them. CDR3 bases: TGTGCCAGCAGTGGAACGCAGGGTAACTATGGCTACACCTTC. Protein sequence: CASSGTQGNYGYTF.

V is TRBV2 and J is TRBJ1-6; D is unresolved. Per germline, CDR1 SNHLY and CDR2 FYNNEI. V shed 6 bases and J shed 5 bases, with 5 bases lying between them. The CDR3 sequence is 12 residues long. CDR3 in amino acids: CASRLDNSPLHF. CDR3 sequence (DNA): TGTGCCAGCAGATTAGATAATTCACCCCTCCACTTT.

This chain links TRBV15 with TRBJ2-3; tentatively, D is TRBD2 (6 bases). CDR3 size: 17 residues. The germline V and J ends were trimmed by 1 base and 0 bases, with 14 bases remaining between them. From germline, CDR1 is LNHNV and CDR2 YYDKDF (reference sequence). The CDR3 DNA sequence: TGTGCCACCAGCAGAGTCAGGACTACCTCTAGCACAGATACGCAGTATTTT. Translated: CATSRVRTTSSTDTQYF.

The chain combines TRBV6-5 with TRBJ1-1; the match to TRBD1 covers 8 bases. CDR3 length equals 14 residues. Germline V gene lookup returns CDR1 MNHEY and CDR2 SVGAGI. V trimming: 6 bases; J trimming: 4 bases; junction bases outside the gene matches: 7. CDR3 region: CASSITGGGTEAFF. The CDR3 DNA sequence: TGTGCCAGCAGCATTACAGGGGGAGGCACTGAAGCTTTCTTT.

The chain is built from TRBV30 and TRBJ2-7, with 8 bases matching TRBD1. The CDR3 totals 11 residues. V lost 7 bases and J lost 7; bases outside the gene matches: 6. Germline loops: CDR1 GTSNPN, CDR2 SVGIG (reference sequence). CDR3 protein: CASDRGREQYF. The CDR3 coding sequence is TGTGCCTCTGACAGGGGCAGGGAGCAGTACTTC. The whole variable domain, remainder taken from reference TRBV30 and TRBJ2-7, is SQTIHQWPATLVQPVGSPLSLECTVEGTSNPNLYWYRQAAGRGLQLLFYSVGIGQISSEVPQNLSASRPQDRQFILSSKKLLLSDSGFYLCASDRGREQYFGPGTRLTVT.

The chain uses TRBV7-2 and TRBJ2-3, with 7 bases lining up with TRBD1. The CDR3 covers 16 residues. The V segment lost 5 bases and the J segment 6 bases; nucleotides outside the gene matches: 14. CDR1 and CDR2 (germline): SGHTA, FQGNSA. The CDR3 protein is CASSPDGGSRGDTQYF. In nucleotides, the CDR3 is TGTGCCAGCAGCCCCGACGGAGGCTCCAGGGGGGATACGCAGTATTTT.

The chain combines TRBV7-2 with TRBJ2-7, with D possibly being TRBD1 (6 bases). The CDR3 has 15 residues. Between the trimmed V and J ends, which lost 2 bases and 3 bases, there was a span of 14 bases. Germline V CDR1 and CDR2: SGHTA, FQGNSA. CDR3 coding DNA: TGTGCCAGCAGCTTATCAGGGGCGGACCTCTACGAGCAGTACTTC. Protein product: CASSLSGADLYEQYF.